This T cell receptor beta chain was recovered during a study of T cells in Graves' hyperthyroidism and ophthalmopathy. Out of 10 ml of fresh peripheral blood came the PBMCs. Using RNA transcripts as the source, TCR beta CDR3 regions were amplified. The HTBI primer set was used in a first-round RT-PCR of the TCR CDR3. TCRdb re-called the multiplex PCR reads through MiXCR, storing one row per CDR3 protein. Of about 640,000 distinct CDR3 sequences in the sample, around 20% were seen once. This clonotype came up a few times. Its antigen is undetermined. The CDR3 extends over 16 amino acids. The V end was cut by 3 bases, the J end by 6 bases, with 19 bases between. Germline V CDR1 and CDR2: SGHVS, FQNEAQ. Study-level results: Among thyroid clonotypes expanded above 0.001, most also appeared in blood.

This sequence was found in a man under 40 with Graves' ophthalmopathy. Material for sequencing was blood. V and J are TRBV7-8 and TRBJ2-3, with D perhaps matching TRBD2 (6 bases). The CDR3 spells CASSFFPAGIDDTQYF. The DNA for the CDR3 is TGTGCCAGCAGCTTCTTCCCGGCGGGAATTGACGATACGCAGTATTTT.